The text below deals with one T cell receptor (beta chain). No antigen is known for it. The sample is drawn from a study of post-analysis software for immune sequencing data. Study context: The courses of disease that were included comprised relapsing-remitting, secondary progressive and progressive-relapsing multiple sclerosis.

With 4 bases removed from V and 2 bases from J, the gap between germline ends came to 12 bases. This CDR3 is 14 amino acids long. Germline V gene sequence: CDR1 SGHRS, CDR2 YFSETQ. The library was made from cDNA and included unique molecular identifiers. The authors obtained 500,000 or so cDNA molecules from roughly 1.1 to 9.2 million T cells. TCRdb itself ran the PCR reads through MiXCR, one entry per CDR3 protein. The repertoire holds around 180,000 distinct CDR3 sequences, with approximately 28% as singletons. Study-level results: Significantly lower normalized Chao1 diversity was seen in multiple sclerosis patients than in controls. By F measure, samples from a shared preparation batch strongly co-clustered. Comparison of patients with controls showed five TRBV segments more frequent in patients, TRBV5-6, TRBV5-1 and TRBV20-1 among them.

This receptor was identified in a girl under 18 with multiple sclerosis. The sample was blood. The chain has TRBV5-1 and TRBJ2-5; tentatively, D is TRBD1 (6 bases). CDR3: CASSADRAQETQYF. As DNA, the CDR3 is TGCGCCAGCAGCGCGGACAGAGCTCAAGAGACCCAGTACTTC. Full variable domain (rest looked up from reference TRBV5-1 and TRBJ2-5): KAGVTQTPRYLIKTRGQQVTLSCSPISGHRSVSWYQQTPGQGLQFLFEYFSETQRNKGNFPGRFSGRQFSNSRSEMNVSTLELGDSALYLCASSADRAQETQYFGPGTRLLVL.